This paragraph reports one T cell receptor beta chain. The authors' processing: Estimates of nucleated cell counts were drawn from the amplification of reference gene primers. Only in-frame clones appear in the TCRdb table, and some are missing; sequencing was by immunoSEQ multiplex PCR. V and J calls and clone size follow that table, whereas D and trimming were derived from the DNA. The sample includes around 57,000 clones, under 85% of them seen just once. The CDR3 runs 14 residues. Germline V gene data show CDR1 as PRHDT and CDR2 as FYEKMQ (reference sequence). Trimming stripped 4 bases from V and 4 bases from J, with 10 bases between. The entry originates in a study of blood T cell repertoires in COVID-19. Study background: COVID-19 samples collected from the United States, Italy and Spain covered acute and convalescent phases.

This TCR was sampled from a woman between 65 and 79 years old with acute or convalescent COVID-19. The rearrangement uses TRBV13 and TRBJ1-4; possible D gene TRBD1, 6 bases. Input material: peripheral blood. The CDR3 loop reads CASSSWTDNEKLFF. DNA for the CDR3: TGTGCCAGCAGCTCGTGGACAGATAATGAAAAACTGTTTTTT. Using reference TRBV13 and TRBJ1-4 for the parts outside the CDR3, the full variable domain is AAGVIQSPRHLIKEKRETATLKCYPIPRHDTVYWYQQGPGQDPQFLISFYEKMQSDKGSIPDRFSAQQFSDYHSELNMSSLELGDSALYFCASSSWTDNEKLFFGSGTQLSVL.